The 27 T cell receptor beta chains presented below share a single source sample, sequenced in a study of T-cell reconstitution after alpha-beta-depleted transplantation in children. Unique molecular identifiers were used to barcode this TCRbeta library. From the PCR reads, TCRdb called clonotypes with MiXCR, one entry per CDR3 protein. The table includes approximately 500,000 distinct CDR3 sequences, over 9.5% detected once. The sequences come from PBMCs, collected before TCRalphabeta/CD19-depleted stem cell transplant. These receptors were obtained from a child aged 2-15 years with inherited bone marrow failure, due to receive a stem cell transplant.

On this clonotype itself: A read error may explain this, as a much larger clone is one base away. The chain couples TRBV6-2 or TRBV6-3 to TRBJ2-3; D gene uncertain. V lost 4 bases, J lost 2 bases, and 7 bases lay in between. This CDR3 has 13 residues. The germline CDR1 and CDR2 sequences are MNHEY and SVGEGT. For the CDR3, the DNA is TGTGCCAGCAGTTCGAGGACCACAGATACGCAGTATTTT. Protein sequence: CASSSRTTDTQYF.

This clonotype was counted at least ten times. CDR3 in amino acids: CSARSGLFVNEQFF. The CDR3 nucleotides read TGCAGTGCTAGATCTGGACTGTTCGTTAATGAGCAGTTCTTC. V is TRBV20-1 and J is TRBJ2-1, with TRBD2 as a possible D gene (5 bases). This CDR3 spans 14 amino acids. Germline V CDR1 and CDR2: DFQATT, SNEGSKA (reference sequence). The V end lost 2 bases, the J end lost 7 bases, and 15 bases lay between the germline ends.

This clonotype has a count of ten or more. The chain recombines TRBV20-1 with TRBJ2-1; D not certain. The CDR3 extends over 16 amino acids. The germline gives CDR1 DFQATT, CDR2 SNEGSKA (reference sequence). Deletions cut 0 bases from V and 2 bases from J, with 14 bases between. CDR3 nucleotide sequence: TGCAGTGCTAGAGATCCCCTTTTTGGACCCTACAATGAGCAGTTCTTC. This gives the protein CSARDPLFGPYNEQFF.

J is TRBJ2-7 and V is TRBV7-2, with TRBD1 matching 8 bases. V gave up 5 bases and J gave up 3 bases; unmatched junction bases: 9. The length of the CDR3 is 15 residues. The germline V gene has CDR1 SGHTA and CDR2 FQGNSA. The CDR3 protein is CASSITRTGIYEQYF. CDR3 bases: TGTGCCAGCAGCATCACCCGGACAGGGATCTACGAGCAGTACTTC.

The V and J genes are TRBV13 and TRBJ2-2; D is undetermined. Germline lookup yields CDR1 PRHDT and CDR2 FYEKMQ (reference sequence). The CDR3 is made up of 13 amino acids. V was trimmed by 4 bases and J by 7 bases, leaving 10 bases between them. The CDR3 DNA reads TGTGCCAGCAGCTCCCTGCGTGGCGGGGAGCTGTTTTTT. Protein product: CASSSLRGGELFF.

This clonotype was counted many times. This CDR3 reads CATSGLAGYNEQFF. Here the CDR3 DNA reads TGTGCCACCAGTGGGCTAGCGGGGTACAATGAGCAGTTCTTC. The chain is built from TRBV24-1 and TRBJ2-1, with TRBD2 matching over 9 bases. The V gene end was trimmed by 5 bases and the J gene end by 4 bases; junction bases not matched to a gene: 2. The CDR3 extends over 14 amino acids. Germline-derived CDR1 and CDR2 are KGHDR and SFDVKD.

This clonotype was recorded many times. The chain is built from TRBV4-2 and TRBJ2-3; D is unresolved. Germline V lookup: CDR1 LGHNA, CDR2 YNFKEQ. V lost 5 bases and J lost 2, with 8 bases in between. This CDR3 is built from 13 residues. The CDR3 region has the DNA TGTGCCAGCAGCTCTACTCTCACAGATACGCAGTATTTT. Residues: CASSSTLTDTQYF.

This clonotype was detected many times. This chain uses TRBV27 with TRBJ1-1, with no clear D. V was pared by 2 bases and J by 4 bases, with 8 bases between. Germline CDR1 and CDR2: MNHEY and SMNVEV (reference sequence). The CDR3 is 13 amino acids. The CDR3 is CASSLGWATEAFF. CDR3 in DNA: TGTGCCAGCAGTTTAGGTTGGGCCACTGAAGCTTTCTTT.

This clonotype was counted at least ten times. This chain joins TRBV10-3 and TRBJ1-1; D gene uncertain. Germline values: CDR1 ENHRY, CDR2 SYGVKD. The ends were cut back, 6 bases at V and 1 base at J, with 3 bases in the middle. This CDR3 is 11 amino acids long. This chain's CDR3 is CAISWNTEAFF. DNA for the CDR3: TGTGCCATCAGCTGGAACACTGAAGCTTTCTTT.

This clonotype was counted many times. V usage is TRBV29-1 and J usage is TRBJ2-1; 7 bases map to TRBD2. This CDR3 has 15 residues. Germline CDR1 reads SQVTM; CDR2 reads ANQGSEA. V lost 0 bases and J lost 7; bases outside the gene matches: 9. The CDR3 here is CSVEELRGRNNEQFF. In DNA, the CDR3 is TGCAGCGTTGAAGAATTACGCGGGAGAAATAATGAGCAGTTCTTC.

This clonotype has a count of ten or more. The chain links TRBV7-9 to TRBJ1-1; tentative D call: TRBD1 (5 bases). Trimming removed 5 bases at V and 1 base at J, with 11 bases between. Germline V gives CDR1 SEHNR, CDR2 FQNEAQ (reference sequence). CDR3 size: 14 residues. CDR3 DNA: TGTGCCAGCAGCAACGGGACGGCGAACACTGAAGCTTTCTTT. It specifies CASSNGTANTEAFF.

Ten or more counts support this clonotype. The J gene is TRBJ1-1, the V gene TRBV7-9; D remains ambiguous. Trimming removed 1 base from V and 14 bases from J, with 17 bases in between. There are 13 residues in the CDR3. Germline V lookup: CDR1 SEHNR, CDR2 FQNEAQ (reference sequence). The CDR3 region is CASSLDGHMLAFF. The CDR3 DNA reads TGTGCCAGCAGCTTAGACGGTCATATGTTAGCCTTCTTT.

This clonotype was recorded at least ten times. The V call is TRBV30, the J call TRBJ2-7, with a weak D call TRBD1 (6 bases). The V gene's germline CDR1 is GTSNPN and CDR2 SVGIG (reference sequence). The CDR3 has 12 amino acids. The germline V and J ends were trimmed by 5 bases and 0 bases, with 8 bases remaining between them. Here the CDR3 DNA reads TGTGCCTGGGAAGGGGGCTCCTACGAGCAGTACTTC. This encodes CAWEGGSYEQYF.

The chain recombines TRBV7-2 with TRBJ2-1; 10 nucleotides agree with TRBD2. This CDR3 comprises 21 residues. Germline CDR1 and CDR2: SGHTA and FQGNSA. V dropped 8 bases and J dropped 0; count of bases not matched to a gene: 22. The CDR3, as DNA: TGTGCCAGCTATTACCCCAATAGGCTAGCGGGAGATACCGGCTCCTACAATGAGCAGTTCTTC. This codes for CASYYPNRLAGDTGSYNEQFF.

This clonotype was detected many times. This chain connects TRBV4-3 to TRBJ1-2; D is unresolved. The CDR3 runs to 15 residues. Per germline, CDR1 LGHNA and CDR2 YSLEER. Trimming removed 0 bases at V and 8 bases at J, with 16 bases between. Here the CDR3 DNA reads TGCGCCAGCAGCCAAGATAGGGTGGGAGGAGGCGGCTACACCTTC. Translating it yields CASSQDRVGGGGYTF.

This clonotype was detected ten times or more. CDR3 sequence (DNA): TGCAGTGCTAGCCCAAACAGGGGCAATGAGCAGTTCTTC. This codes for CSASPNRGNEQFF. The chain recombines TRBV20-1 with TRBJ2-1; TRBD1 agrees at 7 bases. This CDR3 is 13 amino acids long. CDR1 DFQATT and CDR2 SNEGSKA come from the germline V gene (reference sequence). Trimming took 3 bases from V and 6 from J; bases not matched to a gene: 5.

This clonotype has only a few counts. The chain combines TRBV19 with TRBJ2-6, with D hard to call. V lost 5 bases, J lost 2 bases, and 10 bases lay in between. The CDR3 sequence is 15 residues long. The germline gives CDR1 LNHDA, CDR2 SQIVND (reference sequence). CDR3 loop: CASSARPAGANVLTF. CDR3 DNA: TGTGCCAGTAGTGCTAGACCTGCTGGGGCCAACGTCCTGACTTTC.

V and J are TRBV12-3 or TRBV12-4 and TRBJ2-3, with D perhaps matching TRBD1 (5 bases). The CDR3 runs 14 residues. V gave up 6 bases and J gave up 5 bases, with 15 bases separating them. The CDR3 nucleotides are TGTGCCAGCAGCCCCTCCGACAGAGGAGATACGCAGTATTTT. The encoded protein is CASSPSDRGDTQYF.

This clonotype appeared many times. The V gene is TRBV7-9, the J gene TRBJ2-3; unclear D gene. V was clipped by 5 bases and J by 0 bases, with 9 bases between them. In germline, CDR1 is SEHNR, CDR2 FQNEAQ (reference sequence). CDR3 length equals 14 residues. The CDR3 region is CASSHPLSTDTQYF. The CDR3 DNA reads as TGTGCCAGCAGCCATCCCCTTAGCACAGATACGCAGTATTTT.

This clonotype was counted at least ten times. This chain links TRBV12-3 or TRBV12-4 with TRBJ2-1; 11 nucleotides agree with TRBD2. V was clipped by 5 bases and J by 2 bases; unmatched bases: 5. The CDR3 spans 16 residues. The chain's CDR3 is CASSPEGLAAYNEQFF. Written as DNA, the CDR3 is TGTGCCAGCAGTCCGGAGGGACTAGCGGCCTACAATGAGCAGTTCTTC.

This clonotype was seen repeatedly, ten times or more. The V and J genes are TRBV4-1 and TRBJ2-6; no clear D. Per the germline V gene, CDR1 is MGHRA and CDR2 is YSYEKL. Trimming removed 4 bases at V and 1 base at J, with 8 bases between. The CDR3 spans 15 residues. This CDR3 is CASSRSPSGANVLTF. The CDR3 DNA reads TGCGCCAGCAGCCGGAGCCCTTCTGGGGCCAACGTCCTGACTTTC.

This clonotype was counted ten times or more. The chain links TRBV4-1 to TRBJ2-1; TRBD2 agrees at 9 bases. Germline V CDR1 and CDR2: MGHRA, YSYEKL. J lost 9 bases, V lost 1 base, and 10 bases had no gene match. The CDR3 is made up of 16 amino acids. CDR3 bases: TGCGCCAGCAGCCAAGCGGTTTTAGCGGGAGCCGGTGAGCAGTTCTTC. As protein: CASSQAVLAGAGEQFF.

This clonotype was recorded at least ten times. V is TRBV30 and J is TRBJ2-1; D perhaps matches TRBD2 (6 bases). The length of the CDR3 is 15 residues. Germline CDR1 is GTSNPN and CDR2 is SVGIG (reference sequence). V lost 4 bases and J lost 0, with 13 bases in between. The CDR3 protein is CAWTRDSSSYNEQFF. For the CDR3, the DNA is TGTGCCTGGACTAGGGACTCTAGCTCCTACAATGAGCAGTTCTTC.

Note on this clonotype: Since no conserved phenylalanine or tryptophan closes the CDR3, a read error is the likely cause. The V call is TRBV3-1, the J call TRBJ2-7, with 14 bases fitting TRBD2. Germline V CDR1 and CDR2: LGHDT, YNNKEL (reference sequence). The V and J ends lost 0 bases and 5 bases, in that order; junction bases with no gene match: 0. This CDR3 is built from 15 residues. As DNA, the CDR3 is TGTGCCAGCAGCCAAGAGGGACTAGCGGGAGACGAGCAGTACCTC. This translates into CASSQEGLAGDEQYL.

This clonotype was counted many times. The rearrangement uses TRBV5-1 and TRBJ2-1, with D possibly called TRBD1 or TRBD2 (5 bases each). Between the trimmed V and J ends, which lost 3 bases and 2 bases, there was a span of 15 bases. The CDR3 totals 16 residues. The germline V gene encodes CDR1 SGHRS and CDR2 YFSETQ. The CDR3 here is CASSWMGESTYNEQFF. The CDR3 DNA reads as TGCGCCAGCAGCTGGATGGGGGAAAGTACCTACAATGAGCAGTTCTTC.

A single count supports this clonotype. A much larger clone differs by one base, so this may be a read error. V is TRBV20-1 and J is TRBJ2-1, with 8 bases lining up with TRBD2. Germline V gene sequence: CDR1 DFQATT, CDR2 SNEGSKA (reference sequence). This CDR3 has 16 amino acids. For the CDR3, the DNA is TGCTGTGCTAGGTCCCTAGCGGGTAGCTCCTACAATGAGCAGTTCTTC. Residues: CCARSLAGSSYNEQFF.

As concerns this clonotype: A read error may explain this, as a much larger clone is one base away. As the CDR3 is not closed by the conserved phenylalanine or tryptophan, this likely results from a read error. The chain joins TRBV27 to TRBJ1-1, with D possibly TRBD1 on 6 matching bases. The CDR3 contains 15 residues. Germline CDR1 reads MNHEY; CDR2 reads SMNVEV (reference sequence). V was clipped by 5 bases and J by 6 bases, with 19 bases between them. The CDR3 DNA reads as TGTGCCAGCAGTCCAGGAAGGGCCTCAGGGGCTGAAGCTTTCCTT. It translates to CASSPGRASGAEAFL.